This TCR beta chain was captured by sequencing in a study of control samples from healthy donors and cancer patients. V shed 2 bases and J 4 bases; nucleotides not matched to a gene: 3. CDR1 is SGHTA and CDR2 is FQGTGA in the germline V gene. This CDR3 spans 14 amino acids. TCRdb's table, derived via immunoSEQ multiplex PCR, lists solely in-frame clones and lacks some. The data contain about 140,000 clones, approximately 94% of them singletons. Sequenced material: blood. This TCR derives from a man aged 35 to 55 in good health. The chain links TRBV7-3 to TRBJ2-3; TRBD1 agrees at 7 bases. The CDR3 is CASSLLGTADTQYF. In nucleotides, the CDR3 is TGTGCCAGCAGCTTACTAGGGACAGCAGATACGCAGTATTTT.